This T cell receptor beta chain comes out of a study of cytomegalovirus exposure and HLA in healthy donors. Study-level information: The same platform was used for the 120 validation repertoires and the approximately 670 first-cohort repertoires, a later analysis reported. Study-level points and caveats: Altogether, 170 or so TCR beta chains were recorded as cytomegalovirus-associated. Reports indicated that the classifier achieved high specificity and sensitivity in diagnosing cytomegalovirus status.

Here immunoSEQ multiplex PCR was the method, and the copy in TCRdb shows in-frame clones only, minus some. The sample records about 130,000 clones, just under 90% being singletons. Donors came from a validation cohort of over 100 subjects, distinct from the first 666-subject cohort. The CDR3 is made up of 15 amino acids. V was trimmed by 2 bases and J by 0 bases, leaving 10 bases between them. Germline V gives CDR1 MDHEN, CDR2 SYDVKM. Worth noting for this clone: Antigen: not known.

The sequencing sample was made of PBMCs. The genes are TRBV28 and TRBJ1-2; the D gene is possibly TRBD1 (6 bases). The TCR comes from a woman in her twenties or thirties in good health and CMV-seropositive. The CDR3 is CASSLLQGANYGYTF. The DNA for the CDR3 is TGTGCCAGCAGTTTACTACAGGGAGCTAACTATGGCTACACCTTC.